Presented here are 16 T cell receptor beta chains from one specimen sequenced in a study of T cell changes during pregnancy in multiple sclerosis (dated by TCRdb to 2018 to 2020). The library relied on the immunoSEQ multiplex PCR assay. Not all clones reach the TCRdb copy of this immuneACCESS table, which keeps in-frame sequences only. Checked studies attribute under half of the gap to unresolved V genes and leave the rest unexplained. The sample yields tens of thousands of clones; over 80% were counted once. The ten largest clones capture 0.9% to 1.2% of the sample. Sequencing used peripheral blood, obtained in the first trimester of pregnancy. The receptors shown here come from a female donor with multiple sclerosis, enrolled in a pregnancy study.

V and J are TRBV27 and TRBJ2-3; possibly TRBD2 for D (5 bases). V lost 3 bases to trimming and J lost 2 bases, with 12 bases between them. Germline V CDR1 and CDR2: MNHEY, SMNVEV (reference sequence). The CDR3 contains 15 residues. The CDR3 spells CASSLRAENTDTQYF. CDR3 sequence (DNA): TGTGCCAGCAGTTTGAGAGCGGAGAACACAGATACGCAGTATTTT.

The chain carries TRBV7-2 and TRBJ2-1, with D possibly matching TRBD1 (5 bases). This CDR3 has 15 residues. Germline V lookup: CDR1 SGHTA, CDR2 FQGNSA. The V end was cut by 4 bases, the J end by 3 bases, with 13 bases between. The CDR3 reads CASSSWGTGYNEQFF. The CDR3 nucleotides are TGTGCCAGCAGCTCCTGGGGAACAGGCTACAATGAGCAGTTCTTC. The full variable domain, in which reference TRBV7-2 and TRBJ2-1 provide the parts outside the CDR3, is GAGVSQSPSNKVTEKGKDVELRCDPISGHTALYWYRQSLGQGLEFLIYFQGNSAPDKSGLPSDRFSAERTGGSVSTLTIQRTQQEDSAVYLCASSSWGTGYNEQFFGPGTRLTVL.

This sequence joins TRBV6-6 and TRBJ2-1; 11 nucleotides agree with TRBD2. The CDR3 runs to 14 residues. CDR1 and CDR2 from the germline V gene are MNHNY and SVGAGI (reference sequence). Trimming at V came to 8 bases and at J to 7 bases, leaving 7 bases not matched to a gene. The CDR3 DNA follows: TGTGCCAGCCGAGGACCTAGCGGGGGGAATGAGCAGTTCTTC. It yields the protein CASRGPSGGNEQFF.

V usage is TRBV15 and J usage is TRBJ2-1; D gene unclear. Trimming took 2 bases from V and 0 from J, leaving 14 bases between them. The CDR3 is 17 residues long. CDR1 is LNHNV, CDR2 YYDKDF, per germline (reference sequence). In DNA form, the CDR3 reads TGTGCCACCAGCAGAATAAATCGGGTGAACTCCTACAATGAGCAGTTCTTC. Protein: CATSRINRVNSYNEQFF.

This chain joins TRBV7-2 and TRBJ2-7; 9 nucleotides match TRBD2. The V and J ends lost 2 bases and 2 bases, in that order; junction bases with no gene match: 10. Germline assignment: CDR1 SGHTA and CDR2 FQGNSA. The CDR3 spans 17 residues. The CDR3 sequence is CASSLNGAGGLTYEQYF. The CDR3 DNA is TGTGCCAGCAGCTTAAATGGAGCGGGGGGACTGACCTACGAGCAGTACTTC.

This clone was counted once. This chain links TRBV9 with TRBJ1-1, with 7 bases lining up with TRBD1. The CDR3 spans 16 residues. The germline V gene encodes CDR1 SGDLS and CDR2 YYNGEE. The junction had 14 bases not matched to a gene; V was cut back by 3 bases and J by 6 bases. The CDR3 protein is CASSGKPGQTTAEAFF. The CDR3 DNA follows: TGTGCCAGCAGCGGAAAGCCGGGACAGACGACGGCTGAAGCTTTCTTT.

This clone was found a few times. DNA of the CDR3: TGTGCCAGTAGTAGCACCGACGGACACTCTGGGGCCAACGTCCTGACTTTC. Translation: CASSSTDGHSGANVLTF. The chain recombines TRBV19 with TRBJ2-6; possibly TRBD1 for D (5 bases). The germline V and J ends were trimmed by 4 bases and 0 bases, with 13 bases remaining between them. CDR1 is LNHDA, CDR2 SQIVND, per germline (reference sequence). The CDR3 is 17 residues long.

The J gene is TRBJ2-1, the V gene TRBV5-1; 9 bases match TRBD2. In germline, CDR1 is SGHRS, CDR2 YFSETQ. The CDR3 loop spans 15 amino acids. The V gene end was trimmed by 4 bases and the J gene end by 4 bases; junction bases not matched to a gene: 6. CDR3 region: CASSPAGLAYNEQFF. CDR3 DNA: TGCGCCAGCAGCCCAGCGGGACTAGCTTACAATGAGCAGTTCTTC. Full variable domain (outside the CDR3, taken from reference TRBV5-1 and TRBJ2-1): KAGVTQTPRYLIKTRGQQVTLSCSPISGHRSVSWYQQTPGQGLQFLFEYFSETQRNKGNFPGRFSGRQFSNSRSEMNVSTLELGDSALYLCASSPAGLAYNEQFFGPGTRLTVL.

The rearrangement uses TRBV10-3 and TRBJ2-1; a possible D gene is TRBD1 (7 bases). Trimming cost V 8 bases and J 4 bases, with 21 bases left between them. The germline gives CDR1 ENHRY, CDR2 SYGVKD. The CDR3 is 16 residues long. The CDR3 bases are TGTGCCATCGGTAAAGGTTCTCAGGGGGGATACAATGAGCAGTTCTTC. This gives the protein CAIGKGSQGGYNEQFF.

The chain recombines TRBV9 with TRBJ2-1; D ambiguous. The length of the CDR3 is 14 residues. V lost 0 bases, J lost 8 bases, and 12 bases lay in between. Germline CDR1 reads SGDLS; CDR2 reads YYNGEE. The DNA for the CDR3 is TGTGCCAGCAGCGTAGGAGGTTTGGCTGATGAGCAGTTCTTC. Residues: CASSVGGLADEQFF. Using reference TRBV9 and TRBJ2-1 for the parts outside the CDR3, the full variable domain is DSGVTQTPKHLITATGQRVTLRCSPRSGDLSVYWYQQSLDQGLQFLIQYYNGEERAKGNILERFSAQQFPDLHSELNLSSLELGDSALYFCASSVGGLADEQFFGPGTRLTVL.

This clone was seen once. The chain is built from TRBV6-5 and TRBJ2-7; 9 nucleotides match TRBD2. Germline CDR1 is MNHEY and CDR2 is SVGAGI. The CDR3 is made up of 15 amino acids. The ends lost 5 bases at V and 0 bases at J; junction bases unmatched: 5. The CDR3 DNA sequence: TGTGCCAGCAGTCCCTGGACTAGCGACTCCTACGAGCAGTACTTC. Its protein is CASSPWTSDSYEQYF.

The chain employs TRBV5-1 and TRBJ2-5; 12 bases agree with TRBD2. From germline, CDR1 is SGHRS and CDR2 YFSETQ. With V trimmed by 4 bases and J by 5 bases, 12 bases remained unmatched. The CDR3 consists of 17 residues. The CDR3 region has the DNA TGCGCCAGCAGCCCGGACCCTAGCGGGGGGGCTCGCGAGACCCAGTACTTC. It encodes CASSPDPSGGARETQYF.

V gene TRBV5-1 combines with J gene TRBJ1-1, with unresolved D. The CDR3 has 11 amino acids. With 4 bases removed from V and 3 bases from J, the gap between germline ends came to 4 bases. Germline lookup yields CDR1 SGHRS and CDR2 YFSETQ. CDR3 sequence (DNA): TGCGCCAGCAGCGGAGACACTGAAGCTTTCTTT. Translation gives CASSGDTEAFF.

The rearrangement uses TRBV6-5 and TRBJ2-7; TRBD2 aligns across 8 bases. CDR1 and CDR2 (germline): MNHEY, SVGAGI. The CDR3 extends over 12 amino acids. Losses at the gene ends were 11 bases for V and 2 bases for J; bases not matched to a gene: 5. CDR3 residues: CACGTRPYEQYF. Written as DNA, the CDR3 is TGTGCCTGCGGGACTAGACCCTACGAGCAGTACTTC.

V gene TRBV5-1 combines with J gene TRBJ1-4; a weak D match, TRBD1 (6 bases). The CDR3 length is 14 residues. Germline CDR1 is SGHRS and CDR2 is YFSETQ. Trimming cost V 4 bases and J 2 bases, with 9 bases left between them. The CDR3 coding sequence is TGCGCCAGCAGCCCGAGGGGGACTAATGAAAAACTGTTTTTT. It codes for CASSPRGTNEKLFF.

The chain combines TRBV28 with TRBJ1-2, with no clear D. Germline loops: CDR1 MDHEN, CDR2 SYDVKM. This CDR3 comprises 14 residues. Trimming removed 3 bases at V and 7 bases at J, with 15 bases between. This CDR3 is CASSFLRVLGGYTF. The CDR3 region has the DNA TGTGCCAGCAGTTTCCTACGGGTACTGGGTGGCTACACCTTC.